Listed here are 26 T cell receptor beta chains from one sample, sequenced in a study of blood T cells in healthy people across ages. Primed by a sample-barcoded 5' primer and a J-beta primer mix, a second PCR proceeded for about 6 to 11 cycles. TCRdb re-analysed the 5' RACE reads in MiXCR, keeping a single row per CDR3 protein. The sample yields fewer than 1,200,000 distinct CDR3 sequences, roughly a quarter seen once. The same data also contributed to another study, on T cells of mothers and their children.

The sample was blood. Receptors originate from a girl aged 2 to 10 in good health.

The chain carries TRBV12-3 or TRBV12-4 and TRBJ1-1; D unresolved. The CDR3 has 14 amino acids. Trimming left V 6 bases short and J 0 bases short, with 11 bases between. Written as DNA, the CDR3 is TGTGCCAGCAGCCCCCAGCCCATGAACACTGAAGCTTTCTTT. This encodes CASSPQPMNTEAFF.

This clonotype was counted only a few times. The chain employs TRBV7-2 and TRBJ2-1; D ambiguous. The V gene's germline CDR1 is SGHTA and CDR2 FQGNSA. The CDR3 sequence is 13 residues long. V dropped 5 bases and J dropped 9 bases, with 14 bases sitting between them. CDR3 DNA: TGTGCCAGCAGCCTAGGCCCTTCACTTGAGCAGTTCTTC. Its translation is CASSLGPSLEQFF.

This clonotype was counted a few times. CDR3 residues: CSARVRGQETQYF. The CDR3 DNA reads as TGCAGTGCTAGAGTTCGGGGGCAAGAGACCCAGTACTTC. The genes are TRBV20-1 and TRBJ2-5, with D possibly matching TRBD2 (6 bases). The V end lost 1 base, the J end lost 2 bases, and 8 bases lay between the germline ends. CDR1 and CDR2 (germline): DFQATT, SNEGSKA (reference sequence). This CDR3 comprises 13 residues.

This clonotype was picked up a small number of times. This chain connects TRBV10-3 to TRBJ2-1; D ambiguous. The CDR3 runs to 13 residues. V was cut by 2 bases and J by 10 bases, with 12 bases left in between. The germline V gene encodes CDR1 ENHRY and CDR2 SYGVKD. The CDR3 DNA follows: TGTGCCATCAGTGAGCCCTCCGGGCCAGAGCAGTTCTTC. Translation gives CAISEPSGPEQFF.

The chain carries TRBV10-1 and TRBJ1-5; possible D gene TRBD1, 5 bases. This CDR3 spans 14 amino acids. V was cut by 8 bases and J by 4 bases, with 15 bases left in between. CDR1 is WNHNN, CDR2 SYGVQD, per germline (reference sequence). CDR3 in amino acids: CASVCGTENQPQHF. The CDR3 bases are TGCGCCAGCGTCTGCGGGACCGAGAATCAGCCCCAGCATTTT.

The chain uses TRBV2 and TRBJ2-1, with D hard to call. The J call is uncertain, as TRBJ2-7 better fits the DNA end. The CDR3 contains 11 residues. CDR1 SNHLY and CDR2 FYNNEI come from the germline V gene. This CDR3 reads CATYKIPEQYF. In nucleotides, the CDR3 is TGTGCCACATACAAGATCCCCGAGCAGTACTTC.

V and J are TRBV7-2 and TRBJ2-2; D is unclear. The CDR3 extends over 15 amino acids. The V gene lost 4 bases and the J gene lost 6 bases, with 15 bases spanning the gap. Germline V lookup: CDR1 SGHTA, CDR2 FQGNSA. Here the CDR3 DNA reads TGTGCCAGCAGCTCGGATATAGCTAGGGCCGGGGAGCTGTTTTTT. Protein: CASSSDIARAGELFF.

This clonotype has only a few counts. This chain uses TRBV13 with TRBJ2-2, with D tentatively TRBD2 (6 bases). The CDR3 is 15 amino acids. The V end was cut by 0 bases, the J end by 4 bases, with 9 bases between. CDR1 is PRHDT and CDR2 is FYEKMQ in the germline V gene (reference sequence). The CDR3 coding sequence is TGTGCCAGCAGCTTAGGTGGGGAGGTCACCGGGGAGCTGTTTTTT. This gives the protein CASSLGGEVTGELFF.

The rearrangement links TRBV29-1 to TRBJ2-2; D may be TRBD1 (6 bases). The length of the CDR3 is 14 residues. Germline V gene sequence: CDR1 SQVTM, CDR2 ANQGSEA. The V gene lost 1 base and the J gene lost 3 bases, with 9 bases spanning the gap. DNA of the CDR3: TGCAGCGTTGAAGCAGGGGCGGACACCGGGGAGCTGTTTTTT. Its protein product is CSVEAGADTGELFF.

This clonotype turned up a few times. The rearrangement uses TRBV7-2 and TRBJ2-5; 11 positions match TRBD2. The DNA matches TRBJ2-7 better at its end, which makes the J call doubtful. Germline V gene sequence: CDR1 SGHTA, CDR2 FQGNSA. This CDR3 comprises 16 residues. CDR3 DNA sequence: TGTGCCAGCAGCCGTTTAGCGGGAGGGCTTACATACGAGCAGTACTTC. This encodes CASSRLAGGLTYEQYF.

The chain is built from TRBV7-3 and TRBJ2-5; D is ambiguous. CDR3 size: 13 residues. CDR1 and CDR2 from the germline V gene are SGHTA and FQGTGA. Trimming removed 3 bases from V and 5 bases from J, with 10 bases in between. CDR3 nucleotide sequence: TGTGCCAGCAGCTTGCTTGGGTATGAGACCCAGTACTTC. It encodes CASSLLGYETQYF.

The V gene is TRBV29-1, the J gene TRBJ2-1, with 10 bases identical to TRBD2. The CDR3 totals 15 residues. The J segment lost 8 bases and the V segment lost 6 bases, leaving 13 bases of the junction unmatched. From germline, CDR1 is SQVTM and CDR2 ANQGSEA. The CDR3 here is CSVPGDLAGAHEQFF. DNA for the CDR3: TGCAGCGTCCCAGGGGATCTAGCGGGAGCACATGAGCAGTTCTTC.

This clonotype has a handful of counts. As DNA, the CDR3 is TGTGCCACCATTGGTGGTTTAGGGAATGAGCAGTTCTTC. The encoded protein is CATIGGLGNEQFF. The J gene is TRBJ2-5, the V gene TRBV24-1, with unresolved D. The J call may be incorrect, as the DNA end agrees better with TRBJ2-1. The CDR3 runs 13 residues. Germline loops: CDR1 KGHDR, CDR2 SFDVKD.

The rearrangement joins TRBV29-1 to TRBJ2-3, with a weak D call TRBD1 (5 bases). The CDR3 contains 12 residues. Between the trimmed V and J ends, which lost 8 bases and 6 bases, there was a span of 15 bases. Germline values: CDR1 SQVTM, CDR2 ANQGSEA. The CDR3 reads CSFQGNGDTQYF. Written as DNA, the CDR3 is TGCAGCTTCCAGGGTAATGGGGATACGCAGTATTTT.

CDR3 DNA: TGTGCCAGCAGCCAAGGACGGGGAATTATGGAGGAGCAGTACTTC. It yields the protein CASSQGRGIMEEQYF. The chain links TRBV5-4 to TRBJ2-1, with a possible D match to TRBD2 (5 bases). The assigned J gene may be wrong: the sequence end matches TRBJ2-7 better. Per germline, CDR1 SGHNT and CDR2 YYREEE (reference sequence). The CDR3 runs to 15 residues.

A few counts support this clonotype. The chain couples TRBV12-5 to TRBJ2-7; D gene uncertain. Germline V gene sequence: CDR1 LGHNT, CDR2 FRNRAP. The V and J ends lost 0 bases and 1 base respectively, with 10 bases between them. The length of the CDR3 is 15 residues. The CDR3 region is CASGLVLAGSYEQYF. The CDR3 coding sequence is TGTGCTAGTGGTTTGGTACTCGCAGGATCCTACGAGCAGTACTTC.

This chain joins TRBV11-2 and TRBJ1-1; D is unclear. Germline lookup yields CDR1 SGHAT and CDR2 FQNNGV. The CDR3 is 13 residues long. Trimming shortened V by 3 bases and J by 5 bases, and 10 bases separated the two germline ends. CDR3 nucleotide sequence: TGTGCCAGCAGCTTCCGGCAGGAAACTGAAGCTTTCTTT. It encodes CASSFRQETEAFF.

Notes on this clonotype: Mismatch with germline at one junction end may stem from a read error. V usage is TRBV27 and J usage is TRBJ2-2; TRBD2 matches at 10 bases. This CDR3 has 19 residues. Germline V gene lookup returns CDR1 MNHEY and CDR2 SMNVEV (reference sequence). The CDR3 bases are TGTGCCAGCAGTTCAACCGGGACTAGCGCGGACTATCTCACCGGGGAGCCGTTTTTT. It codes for CASSSTGTSADYLTGEPFF.

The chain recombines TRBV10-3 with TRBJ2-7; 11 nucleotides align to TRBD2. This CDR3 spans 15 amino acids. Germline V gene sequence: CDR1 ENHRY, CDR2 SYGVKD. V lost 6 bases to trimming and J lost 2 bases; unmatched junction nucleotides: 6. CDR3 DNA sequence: TGTGCCATCAGAGAACCGGGACTAGCGGCCTACGAGCAGTACTTC. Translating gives CAIREPGLAAYEQYF.

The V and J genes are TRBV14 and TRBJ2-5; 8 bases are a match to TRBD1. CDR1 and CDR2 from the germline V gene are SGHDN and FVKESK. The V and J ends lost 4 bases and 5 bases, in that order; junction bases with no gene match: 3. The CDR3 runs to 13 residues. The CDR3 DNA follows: TGTGCCAGCAGCCGCCGGGACAGGGAGACCCAGTACTTC. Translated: CASSRRDRETQYF.

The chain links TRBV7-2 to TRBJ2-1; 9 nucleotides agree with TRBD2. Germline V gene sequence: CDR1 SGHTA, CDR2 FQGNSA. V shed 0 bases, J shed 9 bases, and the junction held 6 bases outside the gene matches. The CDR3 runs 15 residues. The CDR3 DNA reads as TGTGCCAGCAGCTTAGCGCTAGCGGGGTGGGGTGAGCAGTTCTTC. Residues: CASSLALAGWGEQFF.

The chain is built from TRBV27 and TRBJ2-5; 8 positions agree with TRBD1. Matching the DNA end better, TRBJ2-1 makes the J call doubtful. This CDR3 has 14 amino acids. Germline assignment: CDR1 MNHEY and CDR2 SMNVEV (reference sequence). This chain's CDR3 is CASTPTGVRNEQFF. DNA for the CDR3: TGTGCCAGCACCCCGACAGGGGTTAGGAATGAGCAGTTCTTC.

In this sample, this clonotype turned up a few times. The CDR3: CASSQDLRGQSSGANVLTF. The CDR3 DNA reads as TGTGCCAGCAGCCAAGATCTGAGAGGACAGTCTAGTGGGGCCAACGTCCTGACTTTC. The chain joins TRBV3-1 to TRBJ2-6, with D tentatively TRBD1 (6 bases). Germline V lookup: CDR1 LGHDT, CDR2 YNNKEL (reference sequence). The V end was cut by 0 bases, the J end by 3 bases, with 18 bases between. CDR3 length: 19 residues.

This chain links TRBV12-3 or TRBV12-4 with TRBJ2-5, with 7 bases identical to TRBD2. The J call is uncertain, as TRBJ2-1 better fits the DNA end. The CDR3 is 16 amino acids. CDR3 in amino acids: CASSLFGRERGNEQFF. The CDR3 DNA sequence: TGTGCCAGCAGTTTATTCGGCCGGGAGCGGGGCAATGAGCAGTTCTTC.

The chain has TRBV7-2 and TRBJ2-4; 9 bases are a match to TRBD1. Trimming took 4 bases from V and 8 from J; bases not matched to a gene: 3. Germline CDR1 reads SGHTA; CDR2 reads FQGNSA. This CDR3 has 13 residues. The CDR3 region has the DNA TGTGCCAGCAGCTATGACAGGGGGGACATTCAGTACTTC. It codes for CASSYDRGDIQYF.

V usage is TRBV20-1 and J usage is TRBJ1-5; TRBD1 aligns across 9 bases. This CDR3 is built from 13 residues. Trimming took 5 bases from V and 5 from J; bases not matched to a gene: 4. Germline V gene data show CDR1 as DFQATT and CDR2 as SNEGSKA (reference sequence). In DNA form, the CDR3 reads TGCAGTGCTGTGCGACAGGGGGATCAGCCCCAGCATTTT. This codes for CSAVRQGDQPQHF.